The clone carrying this T cell receptor (beta chain) appeared many times. Antigen unknown. This CDR3 is 15 amino acids long. Per germline, CDR1 SGHTA and CDR2 FQGTGA. J lost 0 bases, V lost 5 bases, and 6 bases had no gene match. TCRdb analysed the 5' RACE reads with MiXCR anew, one entry per CDR3 protein. The sample consists of roughly 220,000 distinct CDR3 sequences, about 11% of them appearing once. These data are taken from a study of CD8 T cells in ankylosing spondylitis. The study, taken as a whole, reports: Within ankylosing spondylitis blood, a TCR beta motif made up of fewer than ten highly homologous variants appeared to be characteristic.

The V gene is TRBV7-3, the J gene TRBJ2-7, with 8 bases that match TRBD1. The sample comprised blood, either unsorted or a sorted T cell fraction (not recorded which). The receptor's source is a male donor with ankylosing spondylitis or in good health (not recorded which). The CDR3 sequence: CASSKGTGASYEQYF. As DNA, the CDR3 is TGTGCCAGCAGCAAAGGGACAGGAGCCTCCTACGAGCAGTACTTC.